Reported below is one T cell receptor (beta chain). Its antigen is currently unknown. CDR1 is LGHNA and CDR2 is YSLEER in the germline V gene. J was trimmed by 7 bases and V by 0 bases; bases with no gene match: 9. This CDR3 has 17 residues. These data belong to a study of cytomegalovirus exposure and HLA in healthy donors. General study points: Presence/absence analyses assumed roughly uniform sequencing depth across donors. In a later analysis, at a false discovery rate of 0.05, approximately 16,000 TCR beta sequences were associated with HLA alleles. The analysis excluded some indistinguishable V segments, including TRBV6-2 and TRBV6-3.

Amplification used 60 Vbeta primers and 13 Jbeta primers. Generated by immunoSEQ multiplex PCR, the TCRdb table keeps only in-frame clones and is missing some. The data hold approximately 150,000 clones, with 75% to 90% observed a single time. The receptor's source is a male donor in good health and CMV-seronegative. Sequenced material: PBMCs. The gene calls are TRBV4-3 and TRBJ1-5; TRBD1 matches 10 bases. The chain's CDR3 is CASSQEAATGGGQPQHF. CDR3 nucleotide sequence: TGCGCCAGCAGCCAAGAAGCTGCGACAGGGGGCGGCCAGCCCCAGCATTTT.